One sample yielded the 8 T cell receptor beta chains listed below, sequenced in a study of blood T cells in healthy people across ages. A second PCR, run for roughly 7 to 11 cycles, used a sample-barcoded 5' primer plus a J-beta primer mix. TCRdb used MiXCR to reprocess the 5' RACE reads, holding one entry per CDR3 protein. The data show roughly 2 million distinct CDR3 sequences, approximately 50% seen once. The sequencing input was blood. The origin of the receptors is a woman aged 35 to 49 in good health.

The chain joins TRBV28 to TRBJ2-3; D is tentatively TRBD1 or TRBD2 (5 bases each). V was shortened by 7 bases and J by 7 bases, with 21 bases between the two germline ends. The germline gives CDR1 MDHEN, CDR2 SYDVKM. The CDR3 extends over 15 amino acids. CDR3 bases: TGTGCCAGCATCGAATCCGGGACCCCAAGCTATACGCAGTATTTT. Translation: CASIESGTPSYTQYF.

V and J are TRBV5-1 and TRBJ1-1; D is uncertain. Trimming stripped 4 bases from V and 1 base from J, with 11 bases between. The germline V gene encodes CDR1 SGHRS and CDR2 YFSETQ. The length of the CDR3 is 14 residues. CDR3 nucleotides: TGCGCCAGCAGCCAACAGCACTCGAACACTGAAGCTTTCTTT. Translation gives CASSQQHSNTEAFF. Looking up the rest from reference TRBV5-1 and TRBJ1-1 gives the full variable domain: KAGVTQTPRYLIKTRGQQVTLSCSPISGHRSVSWYQQTPGQGLQFLFEYFSETQRNKGNFPGRFSGRQFSNSRSEMNVSTLELGDSALYLCASSQQHSNTEAFFGQGTRLTVV.

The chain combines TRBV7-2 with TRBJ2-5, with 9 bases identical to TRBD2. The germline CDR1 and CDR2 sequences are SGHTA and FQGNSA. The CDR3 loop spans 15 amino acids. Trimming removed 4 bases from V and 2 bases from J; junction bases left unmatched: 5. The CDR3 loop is CASSSSGGKQETQYF. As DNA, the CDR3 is TGTGCCAGCAGCTCCAGCGGGGGGAAGCAAGAGACCCAGTACTTC.

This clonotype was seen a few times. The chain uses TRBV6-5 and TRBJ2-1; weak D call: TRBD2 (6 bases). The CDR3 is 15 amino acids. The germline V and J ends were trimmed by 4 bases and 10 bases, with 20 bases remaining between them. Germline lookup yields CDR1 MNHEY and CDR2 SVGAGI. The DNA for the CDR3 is TGTGCCAGCAGTTGGGGCGGTAGCGGCCTGGGCGAGCAGTTCTTC. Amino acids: CASSWGGSGLGEQFF.

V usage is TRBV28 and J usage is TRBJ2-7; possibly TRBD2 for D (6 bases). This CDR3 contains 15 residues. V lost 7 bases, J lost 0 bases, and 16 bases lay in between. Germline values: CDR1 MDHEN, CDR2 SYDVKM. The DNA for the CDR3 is TGTGCCAGCATAGGCGGGACGTATACCTCCTACGAGCAGTACTTC. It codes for CASIGGTYTSYEQYF.

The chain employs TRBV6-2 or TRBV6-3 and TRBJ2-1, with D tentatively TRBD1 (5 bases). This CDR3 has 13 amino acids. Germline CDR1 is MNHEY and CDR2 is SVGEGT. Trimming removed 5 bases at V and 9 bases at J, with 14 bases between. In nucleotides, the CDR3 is TGTGCCAGCAGTAGAAGTGGGGCGAGTGAGCAGTTCTTC. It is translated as CASSRSGASEQFF.

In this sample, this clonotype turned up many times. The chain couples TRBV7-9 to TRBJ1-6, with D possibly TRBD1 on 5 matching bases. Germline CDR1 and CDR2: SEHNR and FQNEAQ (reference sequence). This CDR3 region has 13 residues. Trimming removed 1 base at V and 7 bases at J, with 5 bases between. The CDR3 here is CASSLEGNSPLHF. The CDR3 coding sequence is TGTGCCAGCAGCTTAGAGGGGAATTCACCCCTCCACTTT.

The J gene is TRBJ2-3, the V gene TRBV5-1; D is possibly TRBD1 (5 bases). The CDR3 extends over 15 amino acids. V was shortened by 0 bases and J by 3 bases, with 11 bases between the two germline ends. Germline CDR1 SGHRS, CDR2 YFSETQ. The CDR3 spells CASSLDAGPTDTQYF. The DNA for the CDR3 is TGCGCCAGCAGCTTGGACGCAGGGCCAACAGATACGCAGTATTTT.